This entry lists 18 T cell receptor beta chains sequenced from one sample in a study of chemoradiotherapy in HPV16-positive cancers. Produced via immunoSEQ multiplex PCR; TCRdb's table is partial and in-frame only. There are 20,000 or so clones in the sample; around 87% occur only once, and around 4.4% lies in the top ten. Material: blood, obtained from a patient who underwent chemoradiotherapy. The receptors were sampled from a human donor with HPV-associated anogenital cancer.

This chain uses TRBV6-5 with TRBJ1-2; 7 positions agree with TRBD1. CDR1 MNHEY and CDR2 SVGAGI come from the germline V gene. The V gene end was trimmed by 6 bases and the J gene end by 7 bases; junction bases not matched to a gene: 11. This CDR3 contains 14 residues. The CDR3 loop is CASRQKRQGGGYTF. CDR3 in DNA: TGTGCCAGCAGACAAAAACGACAGGGTGGTGGCTACACCTTC.

The J gene is TRBJ1-1, the V gene TRBV9, with 8 bases that match TRBD1. Germline trimming cut 3 bases from V and 1 base from J; bases unmatched to any gene: 5. The CDR3 sequence is 15 residues long. CDR1 and CDR2 (germline): SGDLS, YYNGEE. The CDR3 DNA sequence: TGTGCCAGCAGCGAACTCGGACAGGGGAACACTGAAGCTTTCTTT. Its translation: CASSELGQGNTEAFF.

The genes are TRBV4-3 and TRBJ2-6; 8 bases align to TRBD1. The V segment lost 3 bases and the J segment 0 bases; nucleotides outside the gene matches: 10. Germline V gene lookup returns CDR1 LGHNA and CDR2 YSLEER. CDR3 length equals 19 residues. The CDR3 bases are TGCGCCAGCAGCCAGGCGGACAGGGCGGTTCCCTCTGGGGCCAACGTCCTGACTTTC. Protein sequence: CASSQADRAVPSGANVLTF.

The chain couples TRBV7-3 to TRBJ2-1; 7 bases line up with TRBD1. This CDR3 comprises 16 residues. Unmatched junction bases numbered 11, after V lost 1 base and J lost 8 bases. The germline CDR1 and CDR2 sequences are SGHTA and FQGTGA. In nucleotides, the CDR3 is TGTGCCAGCAGCTTAAAGGTGAAAGGGGGCAGGGATGAGCAGTTCTTC. It yields the protein CASSLKVKGGRDEQFF.

The chain carries TRBV10-3 and TRBJ2-3; possible D gene TRBD1, 5 bases. This CDR3 is 14 amino acids long. The V end was cut by 7 bases, the J end by 0 bases, with 11 bases between. The germline gives CDR1 ENHRY, CDR2 SYGVKD. This chain's CDR3 is CAITGLGSTDTQYF. CDR3 DNA sequence: TGTGCCATCACAGGGTTGGGAAGCACAGATACGCAGTATTTT.

The J gene is TRBJ1-6, the V gene TRBV4-1; the D is unclear. This CDR3 contains 15 residues. V lost 3 bases, J lost 6 bases, and 12 bases lay in between. CDR1 MGHRA and CDR2 YSYEKL come from the germline V gene. The CDR3 protein is CASSQGRAANSPLHF. CDR3 bases: TGCGCCAGCAGCCAGGGTCGCGCGGCTAATTCACCCCTCCACTTT.

This clone occurred a few times. The V and J genes are TRBV5-4 and TRBJ2-5; D unresolved. V gave up 0 bases and J gave up 2 bases, with 17 bases separating them. The CDR3 sequence is 17 residues long. CDR1 SGHNT and CDR2 YYREEE come from the germline V gene (reference sequence). CDR3 region: CASSLGSYLLTQETQYF. Written as DNA, the CDR3 is TGTGCCAGCAGCTTGGGATCCTACTTACTTACACAAGAGACCCAGTACTTC. The entire variable domain, with the rest obtained from reference TRBV5-4 and TRBJ2-5, is as follows: ETGVTQSPTHLIKTRGQQVTLRCSSQSGHNTVSWYQQALGQGPQFIFQYYREEENGRGNFPPRFSGLQFPNYSSELNVNALELDDSALYLCASSLGSYLLTQETQYFGPGTRLLVL.

This chain links TRBV7-6 with TRBJ2-3, with D uncertain. The V and J ends lost 4 bases and 3 bases respectively, with 14 bases between them. The CDR3 totals 15 residues. CDR1 and CDR2 from the germline V gene are SGHVS and FNYEAQ. DNA for the CDR3: TGTGCCAGCAGCTCCGCCCCGGCGATTACAGATACGCAGTATTTT. It is translated as CASSSAPAITDTQYF.

J is TRBJ2-1 and V is TRBV4-3, with TRBD1 as a possible D gene (5 bases). CDR3 size: 13 residues. Germline V gene data show CDR1 as LGHNA and CDR2 as YSLEER. V was clipped by 1 base and J by 8 bases, with 9 bases between them. This CDR3 reads CASSQGGQYEQFF. Here the CDR3 DNA reads TGCGCCAGCAGCCAAGGGGGCCAGTATGAGCAGTTCTTC.

CDR3 amino acids: CASSHDPGRPSTDTQYF. CDR3 sequence (DNA): TGTGCCAGTAGTCATGATCCGGGACGGCCGAGCACAGATACGCAGTATTTT. The chain combines TRBV19 with TRBJ2-3, with D perhaps assigned TRBD1 or TRBD2 (5 bases each). CDR3 length equals 17 residues. Trimming removed 5 bases at V and 0 bases at J, with 18 bases between. Germline CDR1 reads LNHDA; CDR2 reads SQIVND (reference sequence).

The V and J genes are TRBV11-2 and TRBJ2-7, with a tentative D call TRBD2 (6 bases). CDR3 length equals 15 residues. Per the germline V gene, CDR1 is SGHAT and CDR2 is FQNNGV. Trimming stripped 6 bases from V and 3 bases from J, with 18 bases between. The CDR3 DNA follows: TGTGCCAGCAGACCCTCCGGTGCTAGCGTCTACGAGCAGTACTTC. Translation gives CASRPSGASVYEQYF.

The CDR3 sequence is CASRKGTSGINEQFF. In DNA form, the CDR3 reads TGTGCCAGCAGAAAGGGTACTAGCGGGATCAATGAGCAGTTCTTC. J is TRBJ2-1 and V is TRBV2, with 10 bases fitting TRBD2. V lost 6 bases and J lost 6; bases outside the gene matches: 8. The CDR3 has 15 amino acids. Germline assignment: CDR1 SNHLY and CDR2 FYNNEI.

The J gene is TRBJ2-5, the V gene TRBV27; 7 nucleotides agree with TRBD1. The J call is doubtful: the DNA matches TRBJ2-7 better. This CDR3 spans 15 amino acids. The germline V gene has CDR1 MNHEY and CDR2 SMNVEV (reference sequence). As DNA, the CDR3 is TGTGCCAGCAGTTTGTCCCCGACAGGGCCCTACGAGCAGTACTTC. Its translation: CASSLSPTGPYEQYF.

This clone has only a few counts. This chain uses TRBV11-1 with TRBJ1-1; D ambiguous. Per the germline V gene, CDR1 is SGHAT and CDR2 is FQDESV (reference sequence). Trimming took off 0 bases at V and 4 bases at J, with 9 bases between the two ends. This CDR3 contains 14 residues. The CDR3 sequence is CASSLAAAATEAFF. The CDR3 DNA is TGTGCCAGCAGCTTAGCGGCGGCAGCCACTGAAGCTTTCTTT. Filled out from reference TRBV11-1 and TRBJ1-1, the complete variable domain reads EAEVAQSPRYKITEKSQAVAFWCDPISGHATLYWYRQILGQGPELLVQFQDESVVDDSQLPKDRFSAERLKGVDSTLKIQPAELGDSAMYLCASSLAAAATEAFFGQGTRLTVV.

This clone was counted between two and nine times. V usage is TRBV2 and J usage is TRBJ1-5; D is uncertain. Germline V lookup: CDR1 SNHLY, CDR2 FYNNEI. The CDR3 spans 14 residues. V lost 6 bases and J lost 1, with 10 bases in between. The CDR3 DNA follows: TGTGCCAGCAGGTGGACGCAGAGCAATCAGCCCCAGCATTTT. Encoded protein: CASRWTQSNQPQHF.

The V call is TRBV29-1, the J call TRBJ2-5, with TRBD2 identical over 10 bases. The CDR3 runs 16 residues. Germline CDR1 is SQVTM and CDR2 is ANQGSEA. Unmatched junction bases numbered 14, after V lost 7 bases and J lost 3 bases. CDR3 sequence (DNA): TGCAGCGCCGACACCGCTAGCGGGGGCCGCGAAGAGACCCAGTACTTC. Its translation is CSADTASGGREETQYF.

The rearrangement uses TRBV9 and TRBJ2-5; maybe TRBD2 (6 bases). Germline CDR1 is SGDLS and CDR2 is YYNGEE. This CDR3 region has 14 residues. V was pared by 3 bases and J by 1 base, with 10 bases between. The chain's CDR3 is CASSAGTVQETQYF. CDR3 DNA: TGTGCCAGCAGCGCCGGGACTGTCCAAGAGACCCAGTACTTC.

This chain uses TRBV6-5 with TRBJ1-2, with 9 bases matching TRBD1. The germline V gene encodes CDR1 MNHEY and CDR2 SVGAGI. CDR3 length: 15 residues. J gave up 5 bases and V 6 bases, and 10 bases lay outside the gene matches. For the CDR3, the DNA is TGTGCCAGCAGGACGGGACAGGGCTTATCTTATGGCTACACCTTC. Encoded protein: CASRTGQGLSYGYTF.